The rows below give T cell receptor beta chains drawn from one sample of a study of shared clonotypes between healthy human individuals. Method: immunoSEQ multiplex PCR; TCRdb's copy keeps in-frame clones and lacks some. The top ten clones hold around 1.4% of a sample with approximately 940,000 clones, 70% to 85% of them seen once. Specimen: memory CD4+ T cells sorted from blood. The receptors originated from a young man in good health. Both conserved end residues are part of each CDR3. The order of the fields is clone size, V gene, D gene, J gene, CDR3 protein, CDR3 DNA. A D gene is named only where the DNA matches it firmly. Clone size, where shown, is once, few, many, or a class for clones that have expanded.

size: .
V: TRBV18
D: .
J: TRBJ2-2
CDR3: CASSPLDTNTGELFF
DNA: TGTGCCAGCTCACCACTGGACACTAACACCGGGGAGCTGTTTTTT

size: .
V: TRBV21-1
D: .
J: TRBJ2-7
CDR3: CASSKEDPSSYEQYF
DNA: TGTGCCAGCAGCAAAGAGGACCCGAGCTCCTACGAGCAGTACTTC

size: .
V: TRBV6-1
D: .
J: TRBJ1-6
CDR3: CASSSGNSPLHF
DNA: TGTGCCAGCAGTTCCGGGAATTCACCCCTCCACTTT

size: .
V: TRBV6-5
D: .
J: TRBJ2-7
CDR3: CASSRPGSYEQYF
DNA: TGTGCCAGCAGCCGTCCGGGCTCCTACGAGCAGTACTTC

size: once
V: TRBV4-3
D: TRBD2
J: TRBJ2-3
CDR3: CASSQGVAGGTDTQYF
DNA: TGCGCCAGCAGCCAAGGGGTAGCGGGCGGGACAGATACGCAGTATTTT

size: .
V: TRBV19
D: TRBD1
J: TRBJ1-5
CDR3: CASSRDRGPAQPQHF
DNA: TGTGCCAGTAGTCGGGACAGGGGGCCGGCGCAGCCCCAGCATTTT

size: .
V: TRBV2
D: TRBD1
J: TRBJ1-5
CDR3: CASSAGTGGWGNQPQHF
DNA: TGTGCCAGCAGTGCTGGGACAGGGGGCTGGGGCAATCAGCCCCAGCATTTT

size: .
V: TRBV25-1
D: .
J: TRBJ1-1
CDR3: CASTSPAGTGKTGAFF
DNA: TGTGCCAGCACCTCCCCCGCGGGCACGGGAAAAACAGGAGCTTTCTTT

size: .
V: TRBV6-1
D: .
J: TRBJ1-4
CDR3: CASKGRREKLFF
DNA: TGTGCCAGCAAGGGCAGACGTGAAAAACTGTTTTTT

size: .
V: TRBV7-2
D: .
J: TRBJ2-1
CDR3: CASSLRGNYNEQFF
DNA: TGTGCCAGCAGCTTGAGGGGGAACTACAATGAGCAGTTCTTC

size: .
V: TRBV7-9
D: .
J: TRBJ2-5
CDR3: CASSLVGSETQYF
DNA: TGTGCCAGCAGCTTAGTGGGATCTGAGACCCAGTACTTC

size: .
V: TRBV7-2
D: TRBD1
J: TRBJ1-3
CDR3: CASSSRQGNTIYF
DNA: TGTGCCAGCAGCTCACGACAGGGCAACACCATATATTTT

size: .
V: TRBV5-1
D: TRBD1
J: TRBJ2-2
CDR3: CASGTGGTGELFF
DNA: TGCGCCAGCGGAACAGGGGGAACCGGGGAGCTGTTTTTT

size: few
V: TRBV19
D: TRBD1
J: TRBJ2-7
CDR3: CASARDSTYGQYF
DNA: TGTGCCAGCGCACGGGACAGCACTTACGGGCAGTACTTC

size: .
V: TRBV7-2
D: TRBD2
J: TRBJ2-1
CDR3: CASSFAGLAGGVGEQFF
DNA: TGTGCCAGCAGCTTCGCAGGACTAGCGGGAGGGGTCGGTGAGCAGTTCTTC

size: .
V: TRBV5-1
D: .
J: TRBJ1-1
CDR3: CATRSTLGNTEAFF
DNA: TGCGCCACCCGTAGCACCCTCGGGAACACTGAAGCTTTCTTT

size: many
V: TRBV19
D: .
J: TRBJ1-2
CDR3: CASSKQGKGYTF
DNA: TGTGCCAGTAGTAAGCAGGGAAAAGGCTACACCTTC

size: .
V: TRBV4-1
D: .
J: TRBJ2-5
CDR3: CASSQEGWETQYF
DNA: TGCGCCAGCAGCCAAGAAGGGTGGGAGACCCAGTACTTC

size: .
V: TRBV7-8
D: .
J: TRBJ1-2
CDR3: CASSLGWSDSVPYTF
DNA: TGTGCCAGCAGCTTAGGGTGGTCGGACTCTGTCCCCTACACCTTC

size: .
V: TRBV5-6
D: TRBD1
J: TRBJ1-2
CDR3: CASSRGGAVFYF
DNA: TGTGCCAGCAGCAGAGGGGGCGCGGTGTTTTACTTC

size: .
V: TRBV9
D: .
J: TRBJ2-1
CDR3: CASSVEGGTGNEQFF
DNA: TGTGCCAGCAGCGTAGAAGGGGGGACCGGCAATGAGCAGTTCTTC

size: .
V: TRBV7-3
D: .
J: TRBJ1-1
CDR3: CASSSTTGTEAFF
DNA: TGTGCCAGCAGCTCCACTACGGGCACTGAAGCTTTCTTT

size: .
V: TRBV4-3
D: .
J: TRBJ2-1
CDR3: CASSQDLVRGEQFF
DNA: TGCGCCAGCAGCCAAGACCTCGTCCGGGGTGAGCAGTTCTTC

size: once
V: TRBV7-9
D: TRBD1
J: TRBJ2-1
CDR3: CASSLVWSRDRYYNEQFF
DNA: TGTGCCAGCAGCTTAGTCTGGAGCCGGGACAGGTACTACAATGAGCAGTTCTTC

size: .
V: TRBV6-5
D: .
J: TRBJ1-1
CDR3: CASSRSQMGTEAFF
DNA: TGTGCCAGCAGTCGGTCGCAAATGGGGACTGAAGCTTTCTTT

size: .
V: TRBV9
D: .
J: TRBJ1-2
CDR3: CASSGGGSGFNYGYTF
DNA: TGTGCCAGCAGCGGAGGGGGATCGGGATTCAACTATGGCTACACCTTC

size: .
V: TRBV7-3
D: TRBD1
J: TRBJ2-5
CDR3: CASSLGDRDQETQYF
DNA: TGTGCCAGCAGCTTAGGGGACAGGGACCAAGAGACCCAGTACTTC

size: .
V: TRBV10-3
D: .
J: TRBJ2-3
CDR3: CASRGVDTQYF
DNA: TGTGCCTCCCGAGGGGTAGATACGCAGTATTTT

size: once
V: TRBV18
D: TRBD2
J: TRBJ2-3
CDR3: CASSPTSGDTDTQYF
DNA: TGTGCCAGCTCGCCGACTAGCGGGGACACAGATACGCAGTATTTT

size: .
V: TRBV5-1
D: TRBD1
J: TRBJ2-1
CDR3: CASSLGQGYNNEQFF
DNA: TGCGCCAGCAGCTTAGGACAGGGATACAACAATGAGCAGTTCTTC

size: .
V: TRBV6-5
D: TRBD1
J: TRBJ2-7
CDR3: CASSRNRGSYEQYF
DNA: TGTGCCAGCAGCCGAAACAGGGGTTCCTACGAGCAGTACTTC

size: .
V: TRBV18
D: .
J: TRBJ2-5
CDR3: CASSNGQETQYF
DNA: TGTGCCAGCTCAAATGGACAAGAGACCCAGTACTTC

size: .
V: TRBV6-5
D: .
J: TRBJ2-7
CDR3: CASSYSYRSEQYF
DNA: TGTGCCAGCAGTTACTCGTATAGGAGCGAGCAGTACTTC

size: few
V: TRBV15
D: .
J: TRBJ1-2
CDR3: CATSRDRYYGYTF
DNA: TGTGCCACCAGCAGAGACAGGTACTATGGCTACACCTTC

size: .
V: TRBV28
D: .
J: TRBJ2-5
CDR3: CASSAPVGRSQETQYF
DNA: TGTGCCAGCAGTGCTCCGGTTGGCAGGAGCCAAGAGACCCAGTACTTC

size: once
V: TRBV5-6
D: .
J: TRBJ2-7
CDR3: CASSPRDRASYEQYF
DNA: TGTGCCAGCAGCCCCCGGGACCGAGCCTCCTACGAGCAGTACTTC

size: .
V: TRBV2
D: .
J: TRBJ1-1
CDR3: CASSVTGNTEAFF
DNA: TGTGCCAGCAGTGTTACGGGGAACACTGAAGCTTTCTTT

size: few
V: TRBV9
D: TRBD2
J: TRBJ2-7
CDR3: CASSPSTSVSYEQYF
DNA: TGTGCCAGCAGCCCCAGTACTAGCGTTTCCTACGAGCAGTACTTC

size: .
V: TRBV5-4
D: .
J: TRBJ2-2
CDR3: CASSLAGTGELFF
DNA: TGTGCCAGCAGCTTGGCGGGAACCGGGGAGCTGTTTTTT

size: .
V: TRBV7-9
D: .
J: TRBJ2-7
CDR3: CASSPTFGYEQYF
DNA: TGTGCCAGCAGCCCAACATTTGGCTACGAGCAGTACTTC